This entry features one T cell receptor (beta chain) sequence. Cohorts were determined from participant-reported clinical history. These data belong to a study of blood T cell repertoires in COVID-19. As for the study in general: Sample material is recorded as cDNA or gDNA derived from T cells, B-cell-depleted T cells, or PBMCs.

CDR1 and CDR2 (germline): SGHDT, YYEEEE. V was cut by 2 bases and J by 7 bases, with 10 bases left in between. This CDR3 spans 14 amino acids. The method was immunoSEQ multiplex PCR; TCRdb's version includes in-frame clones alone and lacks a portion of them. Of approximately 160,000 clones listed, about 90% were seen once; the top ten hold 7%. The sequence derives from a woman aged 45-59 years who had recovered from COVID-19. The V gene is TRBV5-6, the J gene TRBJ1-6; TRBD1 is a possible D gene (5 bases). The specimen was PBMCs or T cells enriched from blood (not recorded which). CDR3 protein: CASSFGDRNSPLHF. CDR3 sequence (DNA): TGTGCCAGCAGCTTCGGTGACAGAAATTCACCCCTCCACTTT.